Listed below are T cell receptor beta chains from one sample, sequenced in a study of control samples from healthy donors and cancer patients. Using immunoSEQ multiplex PCR, the repertoire was profiled, and TCRdb retains in-frame clones only, with some absent. The sample shows around 130,000 clones, approximately 91% of them seen only once. Sequenced material: blood. The origin of the receptors is a man in his fifties or sixties in good health. The CDR3 runs from the conserved cysteine through the conserved F or W. The D gene is left open where the match is weak. Not every row has a clone size; where given, it reads once, few, many or a size class.

V gene	clone size	D gene	J gene	CDR3 protein	CDR3 DNA
TRBV24-1	few	TRBD1	TRBJ1-2	CATSGRDRGLLGYGYTF	TGTGCCACCAGTGGCCGGGACAGGGGGCTTTTAGGCTATGGCTACACCTTC
TRBV6-5	-	-	TRBJ1-2	CASTTGGRNYGYTF	TGTGCCAGCACCACGGGAGGGCGCAACTATGGCTACACCTTC
TRBV1	-	-	TRBJ1-4	CTSSSLFQGGIEKLFF	TGCACCAGCAGCAGTCTCTTTCAGGGGGGTATTGAAAAACTGTTTTTT
TRBV4-1	-	-	TRBJ2-5	CASTPGSSPSQETQYF	TGCGCCAGCACCCCAGGAAGTAGCCCGAGCCAAGAGACCCAGTACTTC
TRBV24-1	-	TRBD1	TRBJ2-1	CATSDFPGTGGLRDNEQFF	TGTGCCACCAGTGATTTTCCCGGGACAGGGGGCTTAAGGGACAATGAGCAGTTCTTC
TRBV5-1	once	-	TRBJ1-6	CASSLVHPSSYNSPLHF	TGCGCCAGCAGCTTGGTTCACCCTAGCTCCTATAATTCACCCCTCCACTTT
TRBV2	-	TRBD2	TRBJ2-1	CASSVTSGGLNNEQFF	TGTGCCAGCAGCGTGACTAGCGGGGGCCTAAACAATGAGCAGTTCTTC
TRBV7-8	few	-	TRBJ2-1	CASSLGGVWSEQFF	TGTGCCAGCAGCTTAGGCGGGGTCTGGAGTGAGCAGTTCTTC
TRBV10-2	once	-	TRBJ1-5	CASRHDPVQPQHF	TGCGCCAGCAGACATGACCCGGTACAGCCCCAGCATTTT
TRBV7-9	-	-	TRBJ2-7	CASSLVGGAGYEQYF	TGTGCCAGCAGCTTAGTAGGCGGTGCGGGATACGAGCAGTACTTC
TRBV28	-	TRBD1	TRBJ1-5	CASSIPGQGLQPQHF	TGTGCCAGCAGTATCCCGGGACAGGGTCTTCAGCCCCAGCATTTT
TRBV11-2	few	-	TRBJ1-6	CASSFGRVNSPLHF	TGTGCCAGCAGCTTTGGACGGGTTAATTCACCCCTCCACTTT
TRBV10-3	-	TRBD1	TRBJ2-7	CAISGQGLTTYEQYF	TGTGCCATCAGTGGACAGGGGCTGACAACCTACGAGCAGTACTTC
TRBV30	-	-	TRBJ1-4	CAWSAQSGAHEKLFF	TGTGCCTGGAGTGCACAGTCAGGGGCGCACGAAAAACTGTTTTTT
TRBV5-8	-	-	TRBJ1-6	CASGMEGPLHF	TGTGCCAGCGGTATGGAGGGTCCCCTCCACTTT
TRBV19	-	-	TRBJ2-7	CASGRDSYEQYF	TGTGCCAGTGGTAGAGACTCCTACGAGCAGTACTTC
TRBV7-2	few	-	TRBJ2-1	CASSLGGHNEQFF	TGTGCCAGCAGCTTAGGAGGTCACAATGAGCAGTTCTTC
TRBV29-1	-	-	TRBJ1-2	CSVVRGIGYTF	TGCAGCGTTGTAAGGGGTATAGGCTACACCTTC
TRBV11-2	-	-	TRBJ1-6	CASSHPPGLKMDSPLHF	TGTGCCAGCAGCCATCCCCCGGGGCTGAAAATGGATTCACCCCTCCACTTT
TRBV15	few	-	TRBJ2-1	CATSTSGLPYNEQFF	TGTGCCACCAGCACATCGGGACTCCCCTACAATGAGCAGTTCTTC
TRBV29-1	-	-	TRBJ2-4	CSVVSGENIQYF	TGCAGCGTTGTGTCAGGCGAAAACATTCAGTACTTC
TRBV19	-	-	TRBJ2-2	CASSMVGNTGELFF	TGTGCCAGTAGCATGGTGGGAAACACCGGGGAGCTGTTTTTT
TRBV28	-	-	TRBJ2-3	CASSLRDTQYF	TGTGCCAGCAGTTTACGGGATACGCAGTATTTT
TRBV19	-	TRBD1	TRBJ1-2	CASSMWTGENYGYTF	TGTGCCAGTAGTATGTGGACAGGGGAGAACTATGGCTACACCTTC
TRBV5-4	few	TRBD1	TRBJ1-5	CASSLDRGHGQPQHF	TGTGCCAGCAGCTTGGACAGGGGGCATGGTCAGCCCCAGCATTTT
TRBV3-1/TRBV3-2	few	-	TRBJ1-6	CASSFPDSNSPLHF	TGTGCCAGCAGCTTCCCGGACAGTAATTCACCCCTCCACTTT
TRBV6-5	-	-	TRBJ1-6	CASLSESYNSPLHF	TGTGCCAGCCTGTCAGAGTCTTATAATTCACCCCTCCACTTT
TRBV9	-	TRBD1	TRBJ2-1	CASSRIGTGFDEQFF	TGTGCCAGCAGCCGAATCGGGACAGGGTTCGATGAGCAGTTCTTC
TRBV11-2	-	-	TRBJ1-5	CASSHPGDSNQPQHF	TGTGCCAGCAGCCATCCGGGAGATAGCAATCAGCCCCAGCATTTT
TRBV27	-	TRBD2	TRBJ2-3	CASSLFSLAGGPADTQYF	TGTGCCAGCAGTTTATTTTCCTTAGCGGGGGGGCCAGCAGATACGCAGTATTTT
TRBV19	-	-	TRBJ1-5	CASSEGRSNQPQHF	TGTGCCAGTAGTGAAGGGCGTAGCAATCAGCCCCAGCATTTT
TRBV14	-	-	TRBJ1-1	CASSQYNTEAFF	TGTGCCAGCAGTCAGTACAACACTGAAGCTTTCTTT
TRBV5-8	-	TRBD1	TRBJ2-5	CASSWDRAGETQYF	TGTGCCAGCAGTTGGGACAGGGCAGGCGAGACCCAGTACTTC
TRBV6-6	-	TRBD1	TRBJ2-5	CASSRGDRTVYQETQYF	TGTGCCAGCAGTCGTGGGGACAGGACTGTGTACCAAGAGACCCAGTACTTC
TRBV6-5	once	-	TRBJ2-5	CASSYRHLSQETQYF	TGTGCCAGCAGTTACAGGCACCTCTCACAAGAGACCCAGTACTTC
TRBV18	-	-	TRBJ1-6	CASSPPGIADNSPLHF	TGTGCCAGCTCACCACCGGGGATCGCGGATAATTCACCCCTCCACTTT
TRBV5-1	-	-	TRBJ2-7	CASSLEAVGGGIYEQYF	TGCGCCAGCAGCTTGGAGGCAGTAGGGGGCGGGATATACGAGCAGTACTTC
TRBV3-1/TRBV3-2	-	TRBD1	TRBJ2-6	CASSQDRASGANVLTF	TGTGCCAGCAGCCAGGACAGGGCCTCTGGGGCCAACGTCCTGACTTTC
TRBV7-9	-	TRBD1	TRBJ2-1	CASSFDRDRVWNQQFF	TGTGCCAGCAGCTTTGACCGGGACAGGGTATGGAACCAGCAGTTCTTC
TRBV7-9	-	-	TRBJ1-1	CASSLVGSEAFF	TGTGCCAGCAGCTTAGTGGGCTCTGAAGCTTTCTTT
TRBV29-1	-	-	TRBJ2-2	CSVELTGELFF	TGCAGCGTTGAATTAACCGGGGAGCTGTTTTTT